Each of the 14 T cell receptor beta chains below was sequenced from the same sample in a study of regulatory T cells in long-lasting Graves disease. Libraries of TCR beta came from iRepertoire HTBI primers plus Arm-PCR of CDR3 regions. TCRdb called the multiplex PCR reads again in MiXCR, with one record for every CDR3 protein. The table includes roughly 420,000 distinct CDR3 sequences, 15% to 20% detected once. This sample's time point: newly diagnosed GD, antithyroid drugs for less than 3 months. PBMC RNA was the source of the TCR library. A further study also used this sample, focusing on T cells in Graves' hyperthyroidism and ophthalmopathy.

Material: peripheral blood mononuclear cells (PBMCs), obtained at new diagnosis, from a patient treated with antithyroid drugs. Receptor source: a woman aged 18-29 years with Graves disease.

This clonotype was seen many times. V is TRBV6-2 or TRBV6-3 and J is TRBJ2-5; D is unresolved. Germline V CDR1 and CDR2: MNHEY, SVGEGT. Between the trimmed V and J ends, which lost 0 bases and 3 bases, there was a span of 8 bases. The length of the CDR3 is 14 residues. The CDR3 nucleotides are TGTGCCAGCAGTTACTCGATTTTCGAAGAGACCCAGTACTTC. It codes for CASSYSIFEETQYF.

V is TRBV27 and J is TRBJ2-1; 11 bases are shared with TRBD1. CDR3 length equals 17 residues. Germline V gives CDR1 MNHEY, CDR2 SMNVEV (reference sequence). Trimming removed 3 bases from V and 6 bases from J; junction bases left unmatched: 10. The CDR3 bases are TGTGCCAGCAGTTTTTGGGGTTTAGGACAGGGGGCCAATGAGCAGTTCTTC. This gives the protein CASSFWGLGQGANEQFF.

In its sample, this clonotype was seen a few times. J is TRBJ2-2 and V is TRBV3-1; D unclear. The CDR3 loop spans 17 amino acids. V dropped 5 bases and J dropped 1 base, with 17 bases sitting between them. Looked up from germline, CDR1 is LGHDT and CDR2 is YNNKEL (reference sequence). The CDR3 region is CASSFPSRAQNTGELFF. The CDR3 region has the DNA TGTGCCAGCAGCTTCCCTTCCCGGGCTCAGAACACCGGGGAGCTGTTTTTT.

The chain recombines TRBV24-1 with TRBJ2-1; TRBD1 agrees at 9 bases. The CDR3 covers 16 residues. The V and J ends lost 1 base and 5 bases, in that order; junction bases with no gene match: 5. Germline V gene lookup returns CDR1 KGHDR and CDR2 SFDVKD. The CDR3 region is CATSDLPGTGNNEQFF. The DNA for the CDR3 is TGTGCCACCAGTGATTTACCCGGGACAGGGAACAATGAGCAGTTCTTC.

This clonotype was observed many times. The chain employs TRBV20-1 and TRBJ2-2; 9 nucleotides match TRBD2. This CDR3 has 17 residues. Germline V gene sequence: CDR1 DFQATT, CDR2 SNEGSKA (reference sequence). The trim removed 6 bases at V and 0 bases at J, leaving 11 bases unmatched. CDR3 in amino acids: CSARGGRETSNTGELFF. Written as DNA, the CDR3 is TGCAGTGCAAGGGGCGGGAGGGAAACTTCGAACACCGGGGAGCTGTTTTTT.

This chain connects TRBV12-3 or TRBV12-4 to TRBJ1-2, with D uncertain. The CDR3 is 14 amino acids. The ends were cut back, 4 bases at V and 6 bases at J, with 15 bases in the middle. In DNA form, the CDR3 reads TGTGCCAGCAGTTCTGGACGGAGTTCACATGGCTACACCTTC. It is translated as CASSSGRSSHGYTF.

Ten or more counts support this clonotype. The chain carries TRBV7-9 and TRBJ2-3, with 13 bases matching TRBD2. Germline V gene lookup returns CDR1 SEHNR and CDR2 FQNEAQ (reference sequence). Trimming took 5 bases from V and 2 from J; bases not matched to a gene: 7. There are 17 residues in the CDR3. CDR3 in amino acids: CASSRTSGRGYTDTQYF. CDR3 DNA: TGTGCCAGCAGCCGGACTAGCGGGAGAGGATACACAGATACGCAGTATTTT.

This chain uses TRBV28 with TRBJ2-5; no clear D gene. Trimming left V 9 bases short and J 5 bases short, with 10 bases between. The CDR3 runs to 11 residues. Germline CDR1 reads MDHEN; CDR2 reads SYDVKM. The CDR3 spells CASRVEETQYF. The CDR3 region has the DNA TGTGCCAGTAGAGTGGAGGAGACCCAGTACTTC.

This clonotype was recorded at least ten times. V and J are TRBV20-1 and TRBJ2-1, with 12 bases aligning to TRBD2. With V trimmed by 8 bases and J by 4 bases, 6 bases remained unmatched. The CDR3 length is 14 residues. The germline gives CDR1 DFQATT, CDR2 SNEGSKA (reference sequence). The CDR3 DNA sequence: TGCAGTTCCATGACTAGCGGGAGTTACAATGAGCAGTTCTTC. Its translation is CSSMTSGSYNEQFF.

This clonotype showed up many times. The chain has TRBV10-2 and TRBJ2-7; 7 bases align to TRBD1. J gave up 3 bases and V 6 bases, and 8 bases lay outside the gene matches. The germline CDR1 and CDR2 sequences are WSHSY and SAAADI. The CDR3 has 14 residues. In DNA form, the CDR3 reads TGCGCCAGCAGCCTAACAGGGGTGGTCTACGAGCAGTACTTC. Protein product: CASSLTGVVYEQYF.

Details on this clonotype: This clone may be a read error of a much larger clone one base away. The CDR3 is CASNPYSTDTQYF. The DNA for the CDR3 is TGTGCCAGCAATCCTTATAGCACAGATACGCAGTATTTT. The J gene is TRBJ2-3, the V gene TRBV6-2 or TRBV6-3; no clear D. The CDR3 is 13 amino acids. The germline V gene has CDR1 MNHEY and CDR2 SVGEGT. Trimming stripped 7 bases from V and 0 bases from J, with 8 bases between.

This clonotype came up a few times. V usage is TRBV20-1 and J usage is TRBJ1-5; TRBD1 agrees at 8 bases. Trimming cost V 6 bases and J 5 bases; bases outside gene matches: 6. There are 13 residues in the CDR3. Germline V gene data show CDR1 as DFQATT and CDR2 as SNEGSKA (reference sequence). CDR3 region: CSAKDRAHQPQHF. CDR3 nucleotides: TGCAGTGCAAAGGACAGGGCGCATCAGCCCCAGCATTTT.

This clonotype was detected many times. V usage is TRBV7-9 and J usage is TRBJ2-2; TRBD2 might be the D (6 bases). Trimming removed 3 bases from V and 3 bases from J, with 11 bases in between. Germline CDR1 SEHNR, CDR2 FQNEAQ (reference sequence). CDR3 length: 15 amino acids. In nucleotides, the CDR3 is TGTGCCAGCAGCTTTTACGGGAGAGACACCGGGGAGCTGTTTTTT. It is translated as CASSFYGRDTGELFF.

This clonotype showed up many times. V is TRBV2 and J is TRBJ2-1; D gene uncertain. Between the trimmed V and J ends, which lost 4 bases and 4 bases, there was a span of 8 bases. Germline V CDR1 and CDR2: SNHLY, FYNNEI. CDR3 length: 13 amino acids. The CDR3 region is CASSGDAYNEQFF. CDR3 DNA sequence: TGTGCCAGCAGTGGTGACGCTTACAATGAGCAGTTCTTC.